Below are 32 T cell receptor beta chains sequenced from a single sample in a study of regulatory T cells in long-lasting Graves disease. Described time point: newly diagnosed GD, antithyroid drugs for less than 3 months. RNA from PBMCs was the source of the TCR library. The authors built TCR beta libraries using iRepertoire HTBI primers and Arm-PCR of CDR3 regions. TCRdb independently ran MiXCR on the multiplex PCR reads; one entry per CDR3 protein. The sample consists of fewer than 650,000 distinct CDR3 sequences, roughly 15% of them appearing once. These same records also appear under a second study, on T cells in Graves' hyperthyroidism and ophthalmopathy.

The sequencing here drew on peripheral blood mononuclear cells (PBMCs), taken at new diagnosis, from a patient treated with antithyroid drugs. The receptors shown here come from a young woman with Graves disease.

This clonotype has ten or more counts. The genes are TRBV2 and TRBJ2-5; TRBD2 matches 15 bases. Germline CDR1 reads SNHLY; CDR2 reads FYNNEI. This CDR3 is built from 19 residues. J lost 4 bases, V lost 5 bases, and 14 bases had no gene match. The CDR3 sequence is CASSRTSGRAVRFGETQYF. The CDR3 DNA follows: TGTGCCAGCAGTAGGACTAGCGGGAGGGCAGTGAGGTTCGGAGAGACCCAGTACTTC.

This clonotype came up many times. The chain has TRBV6-1 and TRBJ2-1; weak D call: TRBD2 (7 bases). V was clipped by 6 bases and J by 3 bases, with 15 bases between them. The germline V gene has CDR1 MNHNS and CDR2 SASEGT. The CDR3 is made up of 15 amino acids. The DNA of the CDR3 is TGTGCCAGCAGCGCCAGGGGCGGGAGCTACAATGAGCAGTTCTTC. It encodes CASSARGGSYNEQFF.

This clonotype was counted many times. The J gene is TRBJ1-1, the V gene TRBV10-3, with a possible D match to TRBD1 (5 bases). From germline, CDR1 is ENHRY and CDR2 SYGVKD. The CDR3 runs 12 residues. Trimming stripped 10 bases from V and 7 bases from J, with 16 bases between. CDR3 sequence reads: CATEGQGDEAFF. The CDR3 nucleotides read TGTGCCACGGAGGGTCAGGGTGATGAAGCTTTCTTT.

In the case of this clonotype: A far larger clone is one base from this, pointing to a likely read error. This chain links TRBV6-1 with TRBJ2-1; 10 bases are a match to TRBD1. Germline loops: CDR1 MNHNS, CDR2 SASEGT. CDR3 length: 14 residues. Trimming removed 7 bases from V and 4 bases from J; junction bases left unmatched: 4. The CDR3 here is CASNPGQGYNEQFF. The CDR3 DNA reads TGTGCCAGCAACCCGGGACAGGGGTACAATGAGCAGTTCTTC.

There are many counts of this clonotype. The chain is built from TRBV27 and TRBJ2-1; possible D gene TRBD2, 6 bases. The CDR3 extends over 11 amino acids. CDR1 and CDR2 (germline): MNHEY, SMNVEV (reference sequence). With 3 bases removed from V and 10 bases from J, the gap between germline ends came to 7 bases. The CDR3 sequence: CASSFGLEQFF. DNA of the CDR3: TGTGCCAGCAGTTTCGGACTAGAGCAGTTCTTC.

This chain joins TRBV20-1 and TRBJ2-7; D perhaps matches TRBD2 (6 bases). Deletions cut 6 bases from V and 0 bases from J, with 9 bases between. The germline V gene has CDR1 DFQATT and CDR2 SNEGSKA (reference sequence). The CDR3 is 12 residues long. The CDR3 reads CSAGGDSYEQYF. The CDR3 nucleotides are TGCAGTGCGGGGGGAGACTCCTACGAGCAGTACTTC.

This clonotype was seen repeatedly, ten times or more. Here the CDR3 DNA reads TGCAGTGCAACCCCGGGAGCGCAGACGCAGTATTTT. Protein sequence: CSATPGAQTQYF. The rearrangement links TRBV20-1 to TRBJ2-3; D is perhaps TRBD2 (6 bases). Trimming took off 6 bases at V and 9 bases at J, with 16 bases between the two ends. There are 12 residues in the CDR3. Germline loops: CDR1 DFQATT, CDR2 SNEGSKA (reference sequence).

This clonotype has only a few counts. The J gene is TRBJ1-4, the V gene TRBV6-4; D remains ambiguous. Looked up from germline, CDR1 is MRHNA and CDR2 is SNTAGT. The CDR3 consists of 13 residues. Between the trimmed V and J ends, which lost 3 bases and 8 bases, there was a span of 10 bases. CDR3 sequence: CASSEVGGEKLFF. CDR3 nucleotides: TGTGCCAGCAGTGAAGTAGGCGGGGAAAAACTGTTTTTT.

This clonotype was counted a few times. The genes are TRBV13 and TRBJ2-3; no clear D gene. The germline V gene encodes CDR1 PRHDT and CDR2 FYEKMQ (reference sequence). CDR3 length equals 13 residues. Trimming pared 3 bases from V and 6 bases from J, leaving 10 bases between. The CDR3 nucleotides read TGTGCCAGCAGCTTTCAGGTTTTGGATACGCAGTATTTT. Residues: CASSFQVLDTQYF.

Ten or more counts support this clonotype. This chain uses TRBV6-1 with TRBJ2-4; the D gene is possibly TRBD2 (6 bases). The CDR3 contains 15 residues. In germline, CDR1 is MNHNS, CDR2 SASEGT. Trimming took off 6 bases at V and 8 bases at J, with 20 bases between the two ends. CDR3 protein: CASSNPGKASDIQYF. As DNA, the CDR3 is TGTGCCAGCAGCAACCCCGGGAAGGCTAGCGACATTCAGTACTTC.

This clonotype occurred many times. J is TRBJ1-4 and V is TRBV11-2; 7 bases align to TRBD1. The CDR3 sequence is 15 residues long. Trimming removed 5 bases from V and 6 bases from J; junction bases left unmatched: 9. CDR1 and CDR2 from the germline V gene are SGHAT and FQNNGV. The CDR3 protein is CASSPSQGWYEKLFF. The CDR3, as DNA: TGTGCCAGCAGCCCCTCACAGGGGTGGTATGAAAAACTGTTTTTT.

The genes are TRBV15 and TRBJ1-1; 7 bases agree with TRBD1. The CDR3 covers 15 residues. With V trimmed by 6 bases and J by 0 bases, 7 bases remained unmatched. The V gene's germline CDR1 is LNHNV and CDR2 YYDKDF (reference sequence). CDR3 sequence reads: CATRQGSILNTEAFF. CDR3 nucleotide sequence: TGTGCCACCAGACAGGGGAGTATTTTGAACACTGAAGCTTTCTTT.

This clonotype was seen ten or more times. One end of the junction is discordant with germline, which a read error may explain. The rearrangement uses TRBV5-1 and TRBJ2-1, with TRBD2 as a possible D gene (5 bases). The CDR3 has 14 amino acids. CDR1 and CDR2 from the germline V gene are SGHRS and YFSETQ. The CDR3 bases are TGTGCCAGCAGCTTTGGGAGCTCCTACAATGAGCAGTTCTTC. As protein: CASSFGSSYNEQFF.

There are a few counts of this clonotype. The chain is built from TRBV9 and TRBJ2-2; D remains ambiguous. Trimming removed 6 bases from V and 0 bases from J, with 9 bases in between. The CDR3 is 14 residues long. The germline gives CDR1 SGDLS, CDR2 YYNGEE. CDR3 residues: CASKNTSNTGELFF. The CDR3 DNA reads TGTGCCAGCAAGAATACCTCGAACACCGGGGAGCTGTTTTTT.

This chain joins TRBV5-1 and TRBJ2-5; D remains unclear. This CDR3 contains 12 residues. V was clipped by 7 bases and J by 2 bases, with 9 bases between them. CDR1 and CDR2 (germline): SGHRS, YFSETQ. This CDR3 reads CASFAQQETQYF. The DNA of the CDR3 is TGCGCCAGCTTCGCGCAGCAAGAGACCCAGTACTTC.

This clonotype has ten or more counts. The V and J genes are TRBV6-1 and TRBJ1-2, with a possible D match to TRBD1 (5 bases). V dropped 11 bases and J dropped 3 bases, with 13 bases sitting between them. The V gene's germline CDR1 is MNHNS and CDR2 SASEGT. This CDR3 comprises 12 residues. This CDR3 is CADSLLDYGYTF. As DNA, the CDR3 is TGTGCCGACAGTCTCCTAGACTATGGCTACACCTTC.

This chain connects TRBV9 to TRBJ1-3, with D possibly matching TRBD1 (6 bases). The germline V gene has CDR1 SGDLS and CDR2 YYNGEE. CDR3 length: 15 residues. V was trimmed by 1 base and J by 3 bases, leaving 11 bases between them. CDR3 loop: CASSVTGTVGNTIYF. CDR3 nucleotides: TGTGCCAGCAGCGTAACAGGGACGGTTGGAAACACCATATATTTT.

This clonotype occurred a few times. The chain employs TRBV24-1 and TRBJ2-2; 9 bases map to TRBD2. The germline V gene encodes CDR1 KGHDR and CDR2 SFDVKD. V trimming: 5 bases; J trimming: 6 bases; junction bases outside the gene matches: 6. The CDR3 has 15 amino acids. CDR3 loop: CATSVREGLPGELFF. CDR3 bases: TGTGCCACCAGTGTGCGGGAGGGCCTTCCCGGGGAGCTGTTTTTT.

This clonotype came up many times. J is TRBJ2-1 and V is TRBV3-1; D is ambiguous. CDR1 LGHDT and CDR2 YNNKEL come from the germline V gene (reference sequence). V lost 5 bases and J 10 bases, leaving 21 bases between the germline ends. The CDR3 contains 15 residues. The CDR3 loop reads CASSASGGQPSEQFF. The CDR3 DNA follows: TGTGCCAGCAGCGCTTCCGGCGGCCAACCATCCGAGCAGTTCTTC.

The table lists this clonotype with many counts. The chain couples TRBV27 to TRBJ1-2, with D tentatively TRBD1 (6 bases). This CDR3 contains 15 residues. The V gene's germline CDR1 is MNHEY and CDR2 SMNVEV (reference sequence). Trimming pared 9 bases from V and 1 base from J, leaving 18 bases between. The CDR3 nucleotides are TGTGCCAGTTGGGGTTGGACAGCGGTTAACTATGGCTACACCTTC. It codes for CASWGWTAVNYGYTF.

V is TRBV3-1 and J is TRBJ2-1; D not certain. V gave up 3 bases and J gave up 4 bases, with 4 bases separating them. CDR3 length: 12 residues. Germline V gene sequence: CDR1 LGHDT, CDR2 YNNKEL (reference sequence). The CDR3 loop is CASSQTYNEQFF. As DNA, the CDR3 is TGTGCCAGCAGCCAGACGTACAATGAGCAGTTCTTC.

This clonotype was detected a few times. The chain has TRBV3-1 and TRBJ1-2, with 7 nucleotides matching TRBD1. The V segment lost 5 bases and the J segment 8 bases; nucleotides outside the gene matches: 8. Germline CDR1 is LGHDT and CDR2 is YNNKEL (reference sequence). This CDR3 is 13 amino acids long. The chain's CDR3 is CASSSPNRGGYTF. In nucleotides, the CDR3 is TGTGCCAGCAGCTCCCCCAACAGGGGCGGCTACACCTTC. The full variable domain, with the rest looked up from reference TRBV3-1 and TRBJ1-2, is DTAVSQTPKYLVTQMGNDKSIKCEQNLGHDTMYWYKQDSKKFLKIMFSYNNKELIINETVPNRFSPKSPDKAHLNLHINSLELGDSAVYFCASSSPNRGGYTFGSGTRLTVV.

The chain combines TRBV29-1 with TRBJ2-1, with a tentative D call TRBD1 (5 bases). Per germline, CDR1 SQVTM and CDR2 ANQGSEA. CDR3 length: 14 amino acids. The ends were cut back, 3 bases at V and 1 base at J, with 10 bases in the middle. This chain's CDR3 is CSVDGQSSYNEQFF. The CDR3 DNA follows: TGCAGCGTTGACGGACAATCTTCCTACAATGAGCAGTTCTTC.

Only a few counts were recorded for this clonotype. The rearrangement joins TRBV20-1 to TRBJ2-1; no clear D gene. The CDR3 contains 15 residues. CDR1 is DFQATT, CDR2 SNEGSKA, per germline (reference sequence). V was trimmed by 1 base and J by 0 bases, leaving 10 bases between them. The CDR3 sequence: CSARGQLGSYNEQFF. The CDR3 region has the DNA TGCAGTGCTAGAGGGCAGCTCGGCTCCTACAATGAGCAGTTCTTC.

Ten or more counts support this clonotype. The V gene is TRBV12-3 or TRBV12-4, the J gene TRBJ1-5; D not certain. The V and J ends lost 4 bases and 0 bases respectively, with 13 bases between them. The length of the CDR3 is 16 residues. The CDR3 reads CASSWEQTTSNQPQHF. The CDR3 DNA reads TGTGCCAGCAGTTGGGAACAGACCACTAGCAATCAGCCCCAGCATTTT.

Only a few counts were recorded for this clonotype. The chain is built from TRBV14 and TRBJ2-5; D is tentatively TRBD1 or TRBD2 (6 bases each). Germline CDR1 and CDR2: SGHDN and FVKESK. The CDR3 consists of 15 residues. Trimming shortened V by 0 bases and J by 4 bases, and 12 bases separated the two germline ends. The CDR3 protein is CASSQDPGGRETQYF. Here the CDR3 DNA reads TGTGCCAGCAGCCAAGATCCCGGGGGCAGAGAGACCCAGTACTTC.

In its sample, this clonotype was seen a few times. V usage is TRBV27 and J usage is TRBJ1-5; D call uncertain. Germline CDR1 and CDR2: MNHEY and SMNVEV (reference sequence). The CDR3 has 15 amino acids. V was shortened by 3 bases and J by 2 bases, with 11 bases between the two germline ends. The CDR3 region has the DNA TGTGCCAGCAGTTTTGCTTATGATGGCAATCAGCCCCAGCATTTT. Encoded protein: CASSFAYDGNQPQHF.

As concerns this clonotype: This clone may be a read error of a much larger clone one base away. This chain uses TRBV2 with TRBJ1-2, with D tentatively TRBD1 (5 bases). The CDR3 is 12 amino acids. Germline-derived CDR1 and CDR2 are SNHLY and FYNNEI. With 8 bases removed from V and 9 bases from J, the gap between germline ends came to 16 bases. The CDR3 DNA sequence: TGTGCCAGCTCGGGGGGATTTTATAGCTACACCTTC. Translated: CASSGGFYSYTF.

This clonotype has ten or more counts. The rearrangement links TRBV29-1 to TRBJ1-2; D perhaps matches TRBD1 (5 bases). The CDR3 spans 13 residues. CDR1 and CDR2 (germline): SQVTM, ANQGSEA. Trimming took off 7 bases at V and 3 bases at J, with 15 bases between the two ends. The CDR3 protein is CSATQLGDYGYTF. The CDR3 coding sequence is TGCAGCGCTACTCAGTTGGGGGACTATGGCTACACCTTC.

This rearrangement joins TRBV28 to TRBJ2-7; D remains unclear. V was trimmed by 1 base and J by 0 bases, leaving 7 bases between them. CDR3 length: 14 residues. Germline V gives CDR1 MDHEN, CDR2 SYDVKM. Written as DNA, the CDR3 is TGTGCCAGCAGTTTATTATCGGTCTCCTACGAGCAGTACTTC. Translation gives CASSLLSVSYEQYF.

This clonotype was picked up a small number of times. This chain links TRBV28 with TRBJ1-2, with 12 bases matching TRBD1. This CDR3 contains 16 residues. Germline assignment: CDR1 MDHEN and CDR2 SYDVKM. Germline trimming cut 5 bases from V and 5 bases from J; bases unmatched to any gene: 9. CDR3 amino acids: CASSSPGTGGEYGYTF. In DNA, the CDR3 is TGTGCCAGCAGTAGCCCCGGGACAGGGGGCGAATATGGCTACACCTTC.

With respect to this clonotype: Because the CDR3's place on the DNA is in doubt, the DNA is left out and the CDR3 is given as listed by TCRdb. CDR3 sequence: CASSPRGGGEQYFGPGQPQHF. This chain joins TRBV7-9 and TRBJ1-5; the table calls TRBD1, which could not be checked here. Germline V gene data show CDR1 as SEHNR and CDR2 as FQNEAQ (reference sequence). The CDR3 spans 21 residues, counting both ends.